This T cell receptor beta chain comes out of a study of monozygotic twins with inflammatory bowel disease (dated 2019 in TCRdb). Notes on the research overall: In total, roughly 30 monozygotic twin pairs made up the full study: 19 Danish pairs, all IBD-discordant, plus nine German pairs, of which four were IBD-concordant and five were IBD-discordant. Within discordant pairs, disease-associated traits were sought mainly by comparing IBD patients with their genetically identical healthy co-twins. Each individual had, on average, about 151 000 unique TCRalpha sequences and 181 000 unique TCRbeta sequences available for analysis.

Broader findings and caveats from the paper: No single strong signal or clonotype linked to IBD turned up in the results, so the idea that one exists was not supported. No difference in repertoire similarity was observed between concordant and discordant twins, possibly owing to limited statistical power. Because patients were on differing immunosuppressive treatments, the repertoires may have picked up extra background noise and inter-individual variability. IBD patients shared fewer clonotypes with other individuals than healthy twins did, most markedly in patients showing signs of disease activity. Measured by the inverse Simpson index, TCRbeta repertoire diversity was lower in IBD patients than in their healthy co-twins. The analysis was unable to tell apart different T cell subtypes.

In the case of this clonotype: This receptor's antigen is unknown.

From each donor, an approximately 2.5 ml peripheral blood sample was collected into PAXgene tubes and stored at -80 degrees C. Without any T cell sorting, total RNA was extracted from whole blood using the PAXgene blood miRNA kit on an automated QIAcube. Peripheral blood from monozygotic twin pairs who were concordant or discordant for inflammatory bowel disease underwent deep TCRalpha and TCRbeta repertoire profiling using unique molecular barcoding. Smoking habits were recorded for all twin pairs, and each individual was classified as a current, former or never smoker. The library relied on 5' RACE. Preparation of each TCR library used 3,500 to 4,500 ng of total RNA. For each sample, cDNA synthesis was carried out in eight separate reactions using SMARTScribe reverse transcriptase. During cDNA synthesis, unique molecular identifiers containing a 6-nucleotide sample barcode were introduced by template switching. TCRalpha and TCRbeta cDNA was amplified in two nested PCRs of roughly 16 and 10 cycles, and bead purification was carried out after each PCR. Before amplification, the cDNA was treated with uracil DNA-glycosylase and purified using the QIAquick PCR purification kit. The second PCR added Illumina TruSeq-compatible adapters along with sample-specific barcodes. Library quality and concentration were checked on TapeStation and Qubit, and libraries were pooled at 5 ng each. Sequencing of the pooled libraries was done on an Illumina HiSeq2500 single-index Rapid Run using custom sequencing primers and 2 x 100 bp reads. Processing in the source paper ran as follows. PCR and sequencing errors were corrected by UMI-based consensus assembly using MiGEC version 1.2.6. MiXCR version 2.1.1 was used for V(D)J alignment, clonotype assembly and CDR3 extraction. Gene usage, clonotype sharing and MAIT/NKT TCR abundance were normalised by analysing the top 1000, 10 000 and 20 000 clonotypes per sample. Diversity was computed as the inverse Simpson index with the vegan R package after downsampling to 27 000 UMIs. Paired Mann-Whitney U tests on discordant twin pairs were used, with Benjamini-Hochberg multiple-testing correction. Reprocessed by TCRdb, the reads give a single entry per CDR3 protein sequence, without DNA. TCRdb, not the original authors, processed these V and J calls. This specimen's table enumerates around 370,000 distinct CDR3 sequences. Of the sample, approximately 2.8% falls within the top ten clones.

The germline V gene encodes CDR1 SEHNR and CDR2 FQNEAQ (reference sequence). Taken from cysteine to phenylalanine, the CDR3 has 13 residues. The nucleotide record is missing. This chain joins TRBV7-9 to TRBJ1-1. The specimen was blood. The source is a human donor with ulcerative colitis or Crohn's disease, or a healthy co-twin of an affected twin (not recorded which). The CDR3 in this case is CASTTSAHLEAFF.